This TCR beta chain was obtained from a study of neurological immune-mediated disorders. Each TCR transcript was tagged with a 10-nucleotide random UMI during 5'RACE. Per sequencing run, 15-18 subjects together gave over 170 million TCR-beta sequences. TCRdb ran MiXCR on the 5' RACE reads and lists one entry per CDR3 protein. The table has around 66,000 distinct CDR3 sequences, under 5.5% seen once; the top ten hold about 2.2%. V was shortened by 5 bases and J by 4 bases, with 14 bases between the two germline ends. The V gene's germline CDR1 is DFQATT and CDR2 SNEGSKA (reference sequence). The length of the CDR3 is 14 residues. This clonotype was observed many times. The starting material, 2 million PBMCs stored at -80 C, gave rise to the unsorted libraries.

Sequenced material: PBMCs. The chain is built from TRBV20-1 and TRBJ2-2; the D gene is possibly TRBD2 (6 bases). The clonotype comes from a woman aged 70 to 79 with multiple sclerosis. The DNA for the CDR3 is TGCAGTGCTTCGGAGGGCCGAGGCACCGGGGAGCTGTTTTTT. As protein: CSASEGRGTGELFF.